These 7 T cell receptor beta chains share one sample of origin, sequenced in a study of blood T cell repertoires in COVID-19. The data were produced by immunoSEQ multiplex PCR, yet TCRdb's version contains in-frame clones alone and is incomplete. The sample holds over 200,000 clones, approximately 89% seen once. Sequenced: PBMCs or T cells enriched from blood (not recorded which). These TCRs come from a woman between 40 and 50 years old with acute COVID-19.

The chain combines TRBV4-3 with TRBJ2-3, with TRBD2 as a possible D gene (5 bases). CDR3 length equals 15 residues. With 8 bases removed from V and 1 base from J, the gap between germline ends came to 16 bases. The V gene's germline CDR1 is LGHNA and CDR2 YSLEER. CDR3 nucleotides: TGCGCCAGCCAAAGAGAATTACTAGGCACAGATACGCAGTATTTT. Protein sequence: CASQRELLGTDTQYF.

The genes are TRBV19 and TRBJ1-2; 8 nucleotides agree with TRBD1. CDR1 is LNHDA, CDR2 SQIVND, per germline (reference sequence). Unmatched junction bases numbered 11, after V lost 4 bases and J lost 7 bases. This CDR3 spans 15 amino acids. This CDR3 is CASSSGQGKTSGYTF. In DNA form, the CDR3 reads TGTGCCAGTAGTAGCGGACAGGGTAAAACTAGTGGCTACACCTTC. Full variable domain (outside the CDR3, taken from reference TRBV19 and TRBJ1-2): DGGITQSPKYLFRKEGQNVTLSCEQNLNHDAMYWYRQDPGQGLRLIYYSQIVNDFQKGDIAEGYSVSREKKESFPLTVTSAQKNPTAFYLCASSSGQGKTSGYTFGSGTRLTVV.

The chain carries TRBV5-1 and TRBJ2-1; 10 bases match TRBD2. The germline V gene has CDR1 SGHRS and CDR2 YFSETQ. This CDR3 comprises 16 residues. V lost 3 bases to trimming and J lost 3 bases; unmatched junction nucleotides: 6. The CDR3 bases are TGCGCCAGCAGCTGGCTACCTAGCGGGAGCTACAATGAGCAGTTCTTC. It encodes CASSWLPSGSYNEQFF.

This chain joins TRBV5-6 and TRBJ2-6; no clear D gene. With 0 bases removed from V and 4 bases from J, the gap between germline ends came to 2 bases. Germline V gene lookup returns CDR1 SGHDT and CDR2 YYEEEE. The CDR3 length is 13 residues. In DNA form, the CDR3 reads TGTGCCAGCAGCTTGGCGGGGGCCAACGTCCTGACTTTC. Its protein is CASSLAGANVLTF. Full variable domain (missing parts from reference TRBV5-6 and TRBJ2-6): DAGVTQSPTHLIKTRGQQVTLRCSPKSGHDTVSWYQQALGQGPQFIFQYYEEEERQRGNFPDRFSGHQFPNYSSELNVNALLLGDSALYLCASSLAGANVLTFGAGSRLTVL.

A single count supports this clone. The V and J genes are TRBV30 and TRBJ1-1; perhaps TRBD1 as D (5 bases). Trimming cost V 4 bases and J 7 bases, with 10 bases left between them. The CDR3 has 11 amino acids. Germline-derived CDR1 and CDR2 are GTSNPN and SVGIG (reference sequence). CDR3 DNA: TGTGCCTGGACCCGGGGGATTGAAGCTTTCTTT. Encoded protein: CAWTRGIEAFF.

The chain has TRBV7-9 and TRBJ2-4; TRBD1 aligns across 9 bases. The length of the CDR3 is 19 residues. Trimming cost V 3 bases and J 0 bases; bases outside gene matches: 12. Germline lookup yields CDR1 SEHNR and CDR2 FQNEAQ (reference sequence). CDR3 DNA: TGTGCCAGCAGCTTCTTTATCGGGACAGGGACCCTAGCCAAAAACATTCAGTACTTC. It encodes CASSFFIGTGTLAKNIQYF.

This chain links TRBV24-1 with TRBJ1-5; 9 nucleotides line up with TRBD1. The CDR3 has 16 amino acids. The V gene end was trimmed by 4 bases and the J gene end by 6 bases; junction bases not matched to a gene: 9. The germline gives CDR1 KGHDR, CDR2 SFDVKD. Here the CDR3 reads CATSDPGQGTGQPQHF. In DNA form, the CDR3 reads TGTGCCACCAGTGACCCGGGACAGGGAACGGGTCAGCCCCAGCATTTT.